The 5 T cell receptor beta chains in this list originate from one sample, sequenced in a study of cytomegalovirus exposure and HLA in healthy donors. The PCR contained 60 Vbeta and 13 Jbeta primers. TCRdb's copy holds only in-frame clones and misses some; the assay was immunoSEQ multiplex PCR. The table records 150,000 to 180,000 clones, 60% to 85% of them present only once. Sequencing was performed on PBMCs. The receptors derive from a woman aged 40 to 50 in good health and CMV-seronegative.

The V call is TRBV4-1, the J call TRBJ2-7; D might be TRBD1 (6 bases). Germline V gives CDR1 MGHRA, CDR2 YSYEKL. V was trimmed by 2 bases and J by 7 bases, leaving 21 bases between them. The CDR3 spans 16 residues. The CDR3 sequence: CASSQITPGQGWEQYF. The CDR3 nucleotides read TGCGCCAGCAGCCAAATAACGCCGGGACAAGGGTGGGAGCAGTACTTC.

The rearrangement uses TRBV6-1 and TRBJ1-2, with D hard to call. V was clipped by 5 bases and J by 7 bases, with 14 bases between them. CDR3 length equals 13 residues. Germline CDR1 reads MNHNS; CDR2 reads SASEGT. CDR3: CASSNDPRSGYTF. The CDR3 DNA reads TGTGCCAGCAGTAACGACCCGCGGAGTGGCTACACCTTC.

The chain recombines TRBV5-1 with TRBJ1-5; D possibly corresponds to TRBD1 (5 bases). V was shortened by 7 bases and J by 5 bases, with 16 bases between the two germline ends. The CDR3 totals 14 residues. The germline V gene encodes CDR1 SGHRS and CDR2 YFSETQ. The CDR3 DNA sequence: TGCGCCAGCTCAACGGGGCGGGGGGATCAGCCCCAGCATTTT. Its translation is CASSTGRGDQPQHF.

The CDR3 protein is CASSLDRGNSPLHF. The CDR3 DNA reads as TGTGCCAGCAGCTTAGATCGGGGGAATTCACCCCTCCACTTT. The chain combines TRBV11-3 with TRBJ1-6, with a weak D call TRBD1 (5 bases). There are 14 residues in the CDR3. The V gene's germline CDR1 is SGHNT and CDR2 YENEEA. The V gene lost 0 bases and the J gene lost 7 bases, with 7 bases spanning the gap.

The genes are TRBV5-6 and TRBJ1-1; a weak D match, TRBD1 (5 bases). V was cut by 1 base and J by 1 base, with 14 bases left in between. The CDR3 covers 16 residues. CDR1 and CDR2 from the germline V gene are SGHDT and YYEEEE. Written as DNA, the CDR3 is TGTGCCAGCAGCTTGTTAGGGGAGGAGGAGAACACTGAAGCTTTCTTT. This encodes CASSLLGEEENTEAFF. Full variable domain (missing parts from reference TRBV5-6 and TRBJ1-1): DAGVTQSPTHLIKTRGQQVTLRCSPKSGHDTVSWYQQALGQGPQFIFQYYEEEERQRGNFPDRFSGHQFPNYSSELNVNALLLGDSALYLCASSLLGEEENTEAFFGQGTRLTVV.